A single sample is the source of the 19 T cell receptor beta chains below, sequenced in a study of STAT5B mutations in CD4+ large granular lymphocyte leukemia (dated by TCRdb to about 2022). Library generation was performed with the immunoSEQ multiplex PCR assay. Sourced from immuneACCESS, this table was stored by TCRdb with only in-frame sequences that have V and J called. A share of the clones is absent; for the studies checked, an unresolved V gene accounts for under half, and the remainder has no known explanation. The table for this sample lists just over 40,000 clones; roughly four fifths of them were counted only once. The top ten constitute 3% to 4% of the sample. Material: CD4+ T cells from blood buffy coats. These receptors all come from a human donor in good health.

The chain is built from TRBV10-3 and TRBJ2-7; 10 bases map to TRBD1. CDR1 ENHRY and CDR2 SYGVKD come from the germline V gene. The CDR3 runs 14 residues. Trimming at V came to 6 bases and at J to 5 bases, leaving 7 bases not matched to a gene. The CDR3 reads CAISQGQGRNEQYF. CDR3 DNA sequence: TGTGCCATCAGCCAGGGACAGGGGAGGAACGAGCAGTACTTC.

The J gene is TRBJ2-1, the V gene TRBV19; TRBD1 is a possible D gene (6 bases). The CDR3 contains 16 residues. The V and J ends lost 0 bases and 0 bases respectively, with 9 bases between them. Germline assignment: CDR1 LNHDA and CDR2 SQIVND (reference sequence). CDR3 in DNA: TGTGCCAGTAGTATAGACAGGGGCTACTCCTACAATGAGCAGTTCTTC. This codes for CASSIDRGYSYNEQFF.

The chain joins TRBV7-2 to TRBJ2-3; a weak D match, TRBD2 (5 bases). Looked up from germline, CDR1 is SGHTA and CDR2 is FQGNSA. The length of the CDR3 is 14 residues. V was cut by 5 bases and J by 4 bases, with 13 bases left in between. Here the CDR3 reads CASSQDWQADTQYF. The CDR3 DNA follows: TGTGCCAGCAGCCAGGACTGGCAGGCAGATACGCAGTATTTT.

The chain couples TRBV6-1 to TRBJ2-7; possibly TRBD1 for D (5 bases). The CDR3 loop spans 13 amino acids. With 4 bases removed from V and 0 bases from J, the gap between germline ends came to 7 bases. CDR1 is MNHNS, CDR2 SASEGT, per germline. This CDR3 reads CASSGQNSYEQYF. The CDR3 DNA reads TGTGCCAGCAGTGGACAGAACTCCTACGAGCAGTACTTC.

The V gene is TRBV6-4, the J gene TRBJ1-1; 9 positions match TRBD1. This CDR3 spans 13 amino acids. After removal of 6 bases from V and 6 bases from J, the junction contained 5 bases not matched to a gene. Germline lookup yields CDR1 MRHNA and CDR2 SNTAGT. The CDR3 DNA reads TGTGCCAGCAGAGAACAGGGGGCTGCTGAAGCTTTCTTT. Encoded protein: CASREQGAAEAFF.

This chain uses TRBV9 with TRBJ2-2, with D perhaps given as TRBD1 or TRBD2 (5 bases each). The CDR3 consists of 18 residues. CDR1 and CDR2 from the germline V gene are SGDLS and YYNGEE. Trimming took 3 bases from V and 5 from J, leaving 23 bases between them. The CDR3 region is CASSGGVWVGSGTGELFF. The CDR3 DNA reads as TGTGCCAGCAGCGGAGGGGTCTGGGTAGGCTCGGGAACCGGGGAGCTGTTTTTT.

The chain couples TRBV7-9 to TRBJ1-2; D is unresolved. The germline V and J ends were trimmed by 4 bases and 0 bases, with 3 bases remaining between them. The CDR3 is 12 amino acids. The germline gives CDR1 SEHNR, CDR2 FQNEAQ (reference sequence). CDR3 DNA: TGTGCCAGCAGCTCGTCTAACTATGGCTACACCTTC. It yields the protein CASSSSNYGYTF.

This clone was seen a handful of times. V usage is TRBV18 and J usage is TRBJ2-2; D ambiguous. V was shortened by 3 bases and J by 0 bases, with 2 bases between the two germline ends. CDR1 and CDR2 (germline): KGHSH, LQKENI. The CDR3 totals 13 residues. The CDR3 bases are TGTGCCAGCTCACCGTCGAACACCGGGGAGCTGTTTTTT. Translating it yields CASSPSNTGELFF.

The DNA of the CDR3 is TGTGCCAGCAGTGCGACGTGGGCGGGACAAGATACGCAGTATTTT. It encodes CASSATWAGQDTQYF. The chain couples TRBV6-1 to TRBJ2-3, with D possibly called TRBD1 or TRBD2 (6 bases each). The V end lost 4 bases, the J end lost 5 bases, and 16 bases lay between the germline ends. CDR3 length: 15 residues. CDR1 and CDR2 from the germline V gene are MNHNS and SASEGT.

The rearrangement links TRBV2 to TRBJ2-1; 10 bases are a match to TRBD2. The trim removed 8 bases at V and 5 bases at J, leaving 6 bases unmatched. CDR1 and CDR2 from the germline V gene are SNHLY and FYNNEI. The CDR3 covers 14 residues. The CDR3 sequence: CASYLSGGHNEQFF. CDR3 coding DNA: TGTGCCAGCTACCTTAGCGGGGGGCACAATGAGCAGTTCTTC.

The chain couples TRBV7-2 to TRBJ2-3, with D uncertain. Deletions cut 5 bases from V and 2 bases from J, with 5 bases between. The CDR3 spans 12 residues. CDR1 SGHTA and CDR2 FQGNSA come from the germline V gene. CDR3 loop: CASSRLTDTQYF. CDR3 nucleotides: TGTGCCAGCAGCCGCCTCACAGATACGCAGTATTTT. The full variable domain, in which reference TRBV7-2 and TRBJ2-3 provide the parts outside the CDR3, is GAGVSQSPSNKVTEKGKDVELRCDPISGHTALYWYRQSLGQGLEFLIYFQGNSAPDKSGLPSDRFSAERTGGSVSTLTIQRTQQEDSAVYLCASSRLTDTQYFGPGTRLTVL.

The chain couples TRBV10-3 to TRBJ1-1, with D hard to call. The ends were cut back, 3 bases at V and 1 base at J, with 9 bases in the middle. Germline V gene lookup returns CDR1 ENHRY and CDR2 SYGVKD. The CDR3 covers 14 residues. The CDR3 here is CAISDTAANTEAFF. The CDR3 coding sequence is TGTGCCATCAGTGATACGGCGGCGAACACTGAAGCTTTCTTT.

The chain has TRBV7-8 and TRBJ1-1, with D maybe TRBD1 (6 bases). V lost 1 base, J lost 7 bases, and 16 bases lay in between. The CDR3 runs 15 residues. CDR1 is SGHVS, CDR2 FQNEAQ, per germline. The CDR3 region is CASSLDAGARVEAFF. The CDR3 DNA reads as TGTGCCAGCAGCTTAGACGCAGGGGCGCGGGTTGAAGCTTTCTTT.

V is TRBV7-3 and J is TRBJ2-3; 7 bases match TRBD1. Germline-derived CDR1 and CDR2 are SGHTA and FQGTGA. V shed 6 bases, J shed 4 bases, and the junction held 10 bases outside the gene matches. CDR3 size: 15 residues. The DNA of the CDR3 is TGTGCCAGCAGGGCGACAGGGAATGAGGCAGATACGCAGTATTTT. It codes for CASRATGNEADTQYF. Together with reference TRBV7-3 and TRBJ2-3, the CDR3 gives the full variable domain: GAGVSQTPSNKVTEKGKYVELRCDPISGHTALYWYRQSLGQGPEFLIYFQGTGAADDSGLPNDRFFAVRPEGSVSTLKIQRTERGDSAVYLCASRATGNEADTQYFGPGTRLTVL.

The chain employs TRBV11-3 and TRBJ1-1; D unclear. Germline values: CDR1 SGHNT, CDR2 YENEEA. The germline V and J ends were trimmed by 2 bases and 9 bases, with 7 bases remaining between them. The CDR3 covers 11 residues. The CDR3 spells CASSLYGKAFF. CDR3 in DNA: TGTGCCAGCAGCTTATATGGGAAAGCTTTCTTT.

The chain links TRBV5-1 to TRBJ2-3; a weak D match, TRBD2 (5 bases). Germline-derived CDR1 and CDR2 are SGHRS and YFSETQ. This CDR3 spans 15 amino acids. The ends were cut back, 7 bases at V and 6 bases at J, with 21 bases in the middle. CDR3 nucleotides: TGCGCCAGCTCAAAGGAGGCTAGGTCTAAGGATACGCAGTATTTT. As protein: CASSKEARSKDTQYF.

The CDR3 loop is CASSLVGANEKLFF. The CDR3 DNA is TGTGCCAGCAGCTTAGTCGGAGCAAATGAAAAACTGTTTTTT. The genes are TRBV11-2 and TRBJ1-4; D remains ambiguous. Looked up from germline, CDR1 is SGHAT and CDR2 is FQNNGV. The V gene lost 1 base and the J gene lost 5 bases, with 8 bases spanning the gap. The CDR3 covers 14 residues.

This clone showed up just a few times. The V gene is TRBV19, the J gene TRBJ1-5, with D tentatively TRBD1 (5 bases). Germline loops: CDR1 LNHDA, CDR2 SQIVND (reference sequence). V lost 6 bases and J 4 bases, leaving 10 bases between the germline ends. This CDR3 contains 13 residues. CDR3 DNA: TGTGCCAGTAGCGGGACCCGGAATCAGCCCCAGCATTTT. Protein sequence: CASSGTRNQPQHF.

V and J are TRBV19 and TRBJ1-5, with D maybe TRBD1 (5 bases). This CDR3 has 15 residues. Trimming removed 3 bases from V and 3 bases from J, with 12 bases in between. Germline V gene sequence: CDR1 LNHDA, CDR2 SQIVND (reference sequence). CDR3 in amino acids: CASSIWGVNNQPQHF. The CDR3 DNA reads as TGTGCCAGTAGTATTTGGGGGGTGAACAATCAGCCCCAGCATTTT.